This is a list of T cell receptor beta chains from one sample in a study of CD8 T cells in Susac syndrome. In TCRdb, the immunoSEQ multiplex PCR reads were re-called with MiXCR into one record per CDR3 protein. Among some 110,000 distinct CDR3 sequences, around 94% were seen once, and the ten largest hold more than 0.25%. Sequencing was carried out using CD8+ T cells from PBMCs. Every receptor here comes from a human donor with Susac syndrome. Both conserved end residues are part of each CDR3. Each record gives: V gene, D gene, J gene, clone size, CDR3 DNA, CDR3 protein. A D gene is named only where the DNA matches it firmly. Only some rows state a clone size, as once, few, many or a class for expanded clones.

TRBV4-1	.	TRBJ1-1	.	TGCGCCAGCAGCCAAGTCGGCAGGACTGAAGCTTTCTTT	CASSQVGRTEAFF
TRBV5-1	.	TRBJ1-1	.	TGCGCCAGCAGCTTGACGGGCATCACTGAAGCTTTCTTT	CASSLTGITEAFF
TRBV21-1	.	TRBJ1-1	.	TGTGCCAGCAGCAAAGGGGTGGGGAACACTGAAGCTTTCTTT	CASSKGVGNTEAFF
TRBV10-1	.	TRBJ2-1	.	TGCGCCAGCAGTGACAGCAATGAGCAGTTCTTC	CASSDSNEQFF
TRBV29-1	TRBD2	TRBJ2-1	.	TGCAGCGTTGAAGGACTAGCGGCATACAATGAGCAGTTCTTC	CSVEGLAAYNEQFF
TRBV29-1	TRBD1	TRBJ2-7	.	TGCAGCGTTGGACAGGGTTCCGAGCAGTACTTC	CSVGQGSEQYF
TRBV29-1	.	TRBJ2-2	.	TGCAGCGTTGTTATGGGCACCGGGGAGCTGTTTTTT	CSVVMGTGELFF
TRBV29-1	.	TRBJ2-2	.	TGCAGCGTTGCACTAGCCGACACCGGGGAGCTGTTTTTT	CSVALADTGELFF
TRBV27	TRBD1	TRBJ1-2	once	TGTGCCAGCAGTGGGACAGGAGCCTACTATGGCTACACCTTC	CASSGTGAYYGYTF
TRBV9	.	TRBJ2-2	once	TGTGCCAGCAGCGTAGCTACAACGTCGACCGGGGAGCTGTTTTTT	CASSVATTSTGELFF
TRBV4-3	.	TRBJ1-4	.	TGCGCCAGCAGCCAAGATGGAGAGGCAGGTTTCGAAAAACTGTTTTTT	CASSQDGEAGFEKLFF
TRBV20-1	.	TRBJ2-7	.	TGCAGTGCTCTCCTTGAGCACGAGCAGTACTTC	CSALLEHEQYF
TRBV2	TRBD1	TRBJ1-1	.	TGTGCCAGCCTTACCTTCCGGGACAGGAGCACTGAAGCTTTCTTT	CASLTFRDRSTEAFF
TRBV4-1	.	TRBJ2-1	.	TGCGCCAGCAGCCCGACAGATTACAATGAGCAGTTCTTC	CASSPTDYNEQFF
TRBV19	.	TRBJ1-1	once	TGTGCCAGTAGGTGGGCGAACACTGAAGCTTTCTTT	CASRWANTEAFF
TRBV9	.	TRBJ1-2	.	TGTGCCAGCAGCGTAGGGGGGGGGAGTGATGGCTACACCTTC	CASSVGGGSDGYTF
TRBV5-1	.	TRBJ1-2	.	TGCGCCAGCAGCTTGGATCAAGGGGCGAAGTATGGCTACACCTTC	CASSLDQGAKYGYTF
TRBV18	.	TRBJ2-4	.	TGTGCCAGCTCACCAATAGCGGAGGGGCAAAACATTCAGTACTTC	CASSPIAEGQNIQYF
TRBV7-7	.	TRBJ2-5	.	TGTGCTAGCAGCACAAGGGACTCCAAAGAGACCCAGTACTTC	CASSTRDSKETQYF
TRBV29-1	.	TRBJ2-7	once	TGCAGCGTTGAGCTGGCGGGAAGCAGCTCCTACGAGCAGTACTTC	CSVELAGSSSYEQYF
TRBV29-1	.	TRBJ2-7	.	TGCAGCGTGGAGGGGGGAATCTACGAGCAGTACTTC	CSVEGGIYEQYF
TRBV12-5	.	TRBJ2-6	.	TGTGCTAGTGACCGCTCTGGGGCCAACGTCCTGACTTTC	CASDRSGANVLTF
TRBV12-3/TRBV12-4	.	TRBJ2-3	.	TGTGCCAGCAGTTTGGCAACTAGCACAGATACGCAGTATTTT	CASSLATSTDTQYF
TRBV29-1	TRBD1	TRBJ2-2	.	TGCAGCGTTGAAGGAGGGACAGGGGGCACCGGGGAGCTGTTTTTT	CSVEGGTGGTGELFF
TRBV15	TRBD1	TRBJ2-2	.	TGTGCCACCAGCAGGTTGGGACAGCAGAACACCGGGGAGCTGTTTTTT	CATSRLGQQNTGELFF
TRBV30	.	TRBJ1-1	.	TGTGCCTGGAGTGAACCACAGGGCGACACTGAAGCTTTCTTT	CAWSEPQGDTEAFF
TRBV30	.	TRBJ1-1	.	TGTGCCTGGAGGCAGTTCATGAACACTGAAGCTTTCTTT	CAWRQFMNTEAFF
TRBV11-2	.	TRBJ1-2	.	TGTGCCAGCAGCTTCCCGCGGGGGAACTATGGCTACACCTTC	CASSFPRGNYGYTF
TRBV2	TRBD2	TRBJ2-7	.	TGTGCCAGCAGTGAAAGCGGGGGGGGATACGAGCAGTACTTC	CASSESGGGYEQYF
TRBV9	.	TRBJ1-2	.	TGTGCCAGCAGCGTGGGCGGTGCGCTCTATGGCTACACCTTC	CASSVGGALYGYTF
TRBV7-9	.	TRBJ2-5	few	TGTGCCAGCAGCTCCGACAGGCAAGAGACCCAGTACTTC	CASSSDRQETQYF
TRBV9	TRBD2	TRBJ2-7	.	TGTGCCAGCAGCTTTAGCGGGGGGGCCTTCTACGAGCAGTACTTC	CASSFSGGAFYEQYF
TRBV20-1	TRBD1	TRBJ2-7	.	TGCAGTGCTAGAGGCCGGACAGGGGTCTACGAGCAGTACTTC	CSARGRTGVYEQYF
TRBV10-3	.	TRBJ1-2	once	TGTGCCATCAGGGGGCTCGACGTTCCCTATGGCTACACCTTC	CAIRGLDVPYGYTF
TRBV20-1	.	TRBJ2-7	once	TGCAGTGCCCGAGGCTCAGCCTCATCCTTCCCCTACGAGCAGTACTTC	CSARGSASSFPYEQYF
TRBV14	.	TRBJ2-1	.	TGTGCCAGCAGCCAAGATCAGGGTTTCCGCAATGAGCAGTTCTTC	CASSQDQGFRNEQFF
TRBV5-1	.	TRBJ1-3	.	TGCGCCAGCAGCCCATCAGGGTACTCCGGAAACACCATATATTTT	CASSPSGYSGNTIYF
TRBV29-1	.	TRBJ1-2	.	TGCAGCGTTGAAGTGGGCGGGCATGGCTACACCTTC	CSVEVGGHGYTF
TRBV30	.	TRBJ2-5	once	TGTGCCTGGAGTGTATTCGCCCAAGAGACCCAGTACTTC	CAWSVFAQETQYF
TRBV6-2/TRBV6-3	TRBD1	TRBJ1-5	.	TGTGCCAGCAGTTACCAGAGGACAGGTTCTAATCAGCCCCAGCATTTT	CASSYQRTGSNQPQHF
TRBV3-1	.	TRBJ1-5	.	TGTGCCAGCAGCCATCGACAGTCATATAGCAATCAGCCCCAGCATTTT	CASSHRQSYSNQPQHF
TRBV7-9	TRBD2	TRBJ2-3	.	TGTGCCAGCAGCCTAATAGCGGGGGGCACAGATACGCAGTATTTT	CASSLIAGGTDTQYF
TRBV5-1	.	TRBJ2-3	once	TGCGCCAGCAGCTTGGCCGGGATGCGGGCGGCCACAGATACGCAGTATTTT	CASSLAGMRAATDTQYF
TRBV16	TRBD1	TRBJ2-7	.	TGTGCCAGCAGCCAGCCTAACAGGGGGCTGGACGAGCAGTACTTC	CASSQPNRGLDEQYF
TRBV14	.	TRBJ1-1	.	TGTGCCAGCAGCATGGGGAGGAGCACTGAAGCTTTCTTT	CASSMGRSTEAFF
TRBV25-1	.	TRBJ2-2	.	TGTGCCAGCAGCGTCGGGACCCCGGGGACCGGGGAGCTGTTTTTT	CASSVGTPGTGELFF